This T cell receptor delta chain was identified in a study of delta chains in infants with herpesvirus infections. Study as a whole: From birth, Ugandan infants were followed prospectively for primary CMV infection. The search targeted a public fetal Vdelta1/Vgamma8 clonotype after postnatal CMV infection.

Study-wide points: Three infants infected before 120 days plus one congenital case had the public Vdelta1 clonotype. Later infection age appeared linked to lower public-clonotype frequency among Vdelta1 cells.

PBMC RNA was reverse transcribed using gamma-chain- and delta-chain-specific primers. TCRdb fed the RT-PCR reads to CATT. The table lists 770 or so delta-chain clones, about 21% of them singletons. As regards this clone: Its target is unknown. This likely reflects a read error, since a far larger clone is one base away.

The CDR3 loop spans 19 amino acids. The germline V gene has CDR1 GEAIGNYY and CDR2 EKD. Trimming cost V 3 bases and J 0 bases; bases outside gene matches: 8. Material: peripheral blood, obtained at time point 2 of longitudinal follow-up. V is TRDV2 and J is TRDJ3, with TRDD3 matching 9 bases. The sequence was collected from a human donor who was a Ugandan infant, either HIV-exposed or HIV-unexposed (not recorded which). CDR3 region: CACDPLGDTHSWDTRQMFF. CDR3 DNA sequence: TGTGCCTGTGACCCACTGGGGGACACGCACTCCTGGGACACCCGACAGATGTTTTTC.